This TCR beta chain was obtained from a study of CXCR3-negative and CXCR3-positive naive CD8 T cells. Broader study findings: Cryopreserved cells partially lost CXCR3 expression, and fresh PBMCs were used in most assays.

CDR3 length: 16 residues. In germline, CDR1 is SGHVS, CDR2 FQNEAQ. Each TRB cDNA library was prepared by 5' RACE (with UMI labels). With the 5' RACE reads reprocessed, TCRdb shows one record per CDR3 protein and no DNA. This table holds 70,000 to 100,000 distinct CDR3 sequences. Points on this clonotype: Its antigen is not identified.

The J gene is TRBJ2-1, the V gene TRBV7-8; TCRdb returns TRBD1, unconfirmable since there is no DNA. This clonotype was sampled from a human donor in good health. Some clones in this sample may be carry-over from other donors' samples. Sequencing used naive CXCR3- CD8+ T cells from blood. The sample's subset: CD45RO-CCR7+CD27+CD95- naive CD8+ T cells lacking CXCR3 (TNR3-). The CDR3 here is CASSLGRGGSYNEQFF.